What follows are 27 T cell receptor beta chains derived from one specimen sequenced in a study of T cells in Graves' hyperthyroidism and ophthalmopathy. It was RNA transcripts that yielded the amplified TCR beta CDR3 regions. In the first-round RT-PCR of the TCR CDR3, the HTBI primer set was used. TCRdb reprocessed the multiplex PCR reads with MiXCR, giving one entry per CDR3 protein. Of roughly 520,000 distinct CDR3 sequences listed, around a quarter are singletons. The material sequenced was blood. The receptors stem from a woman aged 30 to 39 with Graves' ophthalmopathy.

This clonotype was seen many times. The CDR3 is CASSFGDIRNTEAFF. Here the CDR3 DNA reads TGCGCCAGCAGCTTTGGAGACATCCGGAACACTGAAGCTTTCTTT. The chain carries TRBV5-1 and TRBJ1-1; no clear D gene. Germline loops: CDR1 SGHRS, CDR2 YFSETQ. The CDR3 covers 15 residues. Trimming left V 2 bases short and J 1 base short, with 12 bases between.

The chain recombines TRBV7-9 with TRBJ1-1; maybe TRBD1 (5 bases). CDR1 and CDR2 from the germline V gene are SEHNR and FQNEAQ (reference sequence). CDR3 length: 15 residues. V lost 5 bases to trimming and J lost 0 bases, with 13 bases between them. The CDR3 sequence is CASSERGDMNTEAFF. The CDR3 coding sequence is TGTGCCAGCAGCGAACGGGGCGACATGAACACTGAAGCTTTCTTT.

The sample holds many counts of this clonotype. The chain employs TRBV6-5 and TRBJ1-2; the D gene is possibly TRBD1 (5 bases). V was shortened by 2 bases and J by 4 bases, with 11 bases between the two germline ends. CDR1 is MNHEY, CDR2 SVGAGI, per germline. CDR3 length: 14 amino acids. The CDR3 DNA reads TGTGCCAGCAGTTACAGGGGCGAGGCCTATGGCTACACCTTC. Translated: CASSYRGEAYGYTF.

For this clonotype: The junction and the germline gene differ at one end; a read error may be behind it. The CDR3 reads CASSLDVGIGLAEAFF. The CDR3 nucleotides read TGTGCCAGTAGCTTAGATGTGGGCATAGGCTTGGCTGAAGCTTTCTTT. The genes are TRBV13 and TRBJ1-1; D is unclear. This CDR3 comprises 16 residues. Germline V gene data show CDR1 as PRHDT and CDR2 as FYEKMQ (reference sequence).

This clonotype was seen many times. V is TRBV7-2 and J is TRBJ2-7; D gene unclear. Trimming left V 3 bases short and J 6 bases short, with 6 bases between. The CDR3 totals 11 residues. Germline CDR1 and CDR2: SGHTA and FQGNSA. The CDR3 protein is CASSFHSEQYF. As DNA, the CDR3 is TGTGCCAGCAGCTTCCACAGCGAGCAGTACTTC.

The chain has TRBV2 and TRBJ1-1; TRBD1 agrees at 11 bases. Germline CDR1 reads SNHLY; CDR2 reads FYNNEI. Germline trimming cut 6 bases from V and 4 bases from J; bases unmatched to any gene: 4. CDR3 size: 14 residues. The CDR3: CASRGQGDSTEAFF. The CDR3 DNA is TGTGCCAGCAGGGGACAGGGGGATAGCACTGAAGCTTTCTTT.

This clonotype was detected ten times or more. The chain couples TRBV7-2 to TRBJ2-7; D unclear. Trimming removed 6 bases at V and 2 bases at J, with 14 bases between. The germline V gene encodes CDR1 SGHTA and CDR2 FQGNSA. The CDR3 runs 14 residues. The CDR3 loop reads CASSFPGQPYEQYF. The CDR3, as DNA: TGTGCCAGCAGTTTCCCGGGTCAACCCTACGAGCAGTACTTC.

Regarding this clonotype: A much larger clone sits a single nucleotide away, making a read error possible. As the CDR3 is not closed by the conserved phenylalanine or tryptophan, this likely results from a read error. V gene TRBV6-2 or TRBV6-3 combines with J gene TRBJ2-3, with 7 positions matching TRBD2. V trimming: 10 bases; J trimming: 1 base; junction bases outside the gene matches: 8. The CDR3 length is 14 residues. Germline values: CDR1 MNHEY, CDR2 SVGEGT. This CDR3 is CATSTLAGTDTQYL. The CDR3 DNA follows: TGTGCCACCTCCACGCTAGCGGGCACAGATACGCAGTATTTA.

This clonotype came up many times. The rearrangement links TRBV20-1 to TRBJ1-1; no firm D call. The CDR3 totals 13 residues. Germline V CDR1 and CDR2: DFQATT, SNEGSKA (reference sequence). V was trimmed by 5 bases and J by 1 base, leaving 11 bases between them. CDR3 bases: TGCAGTGCTGAGACTCCCTCGAACACTGAAGCTTTCTTT. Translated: CSAETPSNTEAFF.

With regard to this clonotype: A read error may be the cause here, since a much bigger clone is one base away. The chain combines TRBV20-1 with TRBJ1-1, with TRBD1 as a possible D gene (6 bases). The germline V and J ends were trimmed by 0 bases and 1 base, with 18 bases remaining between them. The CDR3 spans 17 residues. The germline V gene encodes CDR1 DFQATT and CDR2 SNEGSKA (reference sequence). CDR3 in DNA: TGCAGTGCTAGAGATTTATCACCGGGGGGCAAGAACACTGAAGCTTTCTTT. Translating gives CSARDLSPGGKNTEAFF.

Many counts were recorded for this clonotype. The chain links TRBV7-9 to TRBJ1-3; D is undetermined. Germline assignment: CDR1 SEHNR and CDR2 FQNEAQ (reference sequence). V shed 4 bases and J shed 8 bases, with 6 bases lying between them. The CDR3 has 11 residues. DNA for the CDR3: TGTGCCAGCAGCTCTGGGGACACCATATATTTT. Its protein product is CASSSGDTIYF.

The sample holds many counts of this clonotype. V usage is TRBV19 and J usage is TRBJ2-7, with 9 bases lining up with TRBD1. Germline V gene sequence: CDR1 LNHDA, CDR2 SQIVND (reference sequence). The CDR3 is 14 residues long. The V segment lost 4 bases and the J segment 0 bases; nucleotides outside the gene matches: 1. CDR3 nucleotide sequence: TGTGCCAGTAGTAAGGACAGGGGCTCCTACGAGCAGTACTTC. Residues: CASSKDRGSYEQYF. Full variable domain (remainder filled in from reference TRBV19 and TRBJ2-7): DGGITQSPKYLFRKEGQNVTLSCEQNLNHDAMYWYRQDPGQGLRLIYYSQIVNDFQKGDIAEGYSVSREKKESFPLTVTSAQKNPTAFYLCASSKDRGSYEQYFGPGTRLTVT.

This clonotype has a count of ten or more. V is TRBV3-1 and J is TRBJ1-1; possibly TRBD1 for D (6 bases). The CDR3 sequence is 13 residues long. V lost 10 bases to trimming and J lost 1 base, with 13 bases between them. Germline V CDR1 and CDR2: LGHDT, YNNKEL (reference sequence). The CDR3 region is CATKGGGNTEAFF. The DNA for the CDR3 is TGTGCCACTAAAGGAGGGGGGAACACTGAAGCTTTCTTT.

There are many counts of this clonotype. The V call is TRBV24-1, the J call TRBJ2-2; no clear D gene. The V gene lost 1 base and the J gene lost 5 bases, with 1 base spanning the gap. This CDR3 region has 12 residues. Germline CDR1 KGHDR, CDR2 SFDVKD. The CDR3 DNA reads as TGTGCCACCAGTGATTTTACCGGGGAGCTGTTTTTT. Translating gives CATSDFTGELFF.

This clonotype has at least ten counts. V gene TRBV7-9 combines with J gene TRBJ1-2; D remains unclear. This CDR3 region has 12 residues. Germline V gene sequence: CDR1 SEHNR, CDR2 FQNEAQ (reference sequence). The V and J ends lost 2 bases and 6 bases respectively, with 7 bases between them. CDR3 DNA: TGTGCCAGCAGCTTACTAACGGATGGCTACACCTTC. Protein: CASSLLTDGYTF.

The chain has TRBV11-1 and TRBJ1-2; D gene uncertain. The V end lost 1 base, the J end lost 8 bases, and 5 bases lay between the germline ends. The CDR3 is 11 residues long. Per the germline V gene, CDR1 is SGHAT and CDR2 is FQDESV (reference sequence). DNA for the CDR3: TGTGCCAGCAGCTTAGAGTCAGGCTACACCTTC. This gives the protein CASSLESGYTF.

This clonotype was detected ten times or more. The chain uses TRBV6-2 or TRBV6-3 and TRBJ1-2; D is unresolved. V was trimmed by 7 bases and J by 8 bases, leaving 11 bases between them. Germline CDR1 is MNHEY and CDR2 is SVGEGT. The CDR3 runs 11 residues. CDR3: CASTDGSGYTF. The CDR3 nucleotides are TGTGCCAGCACGGACGGGAGCGGCTACACCTTC.

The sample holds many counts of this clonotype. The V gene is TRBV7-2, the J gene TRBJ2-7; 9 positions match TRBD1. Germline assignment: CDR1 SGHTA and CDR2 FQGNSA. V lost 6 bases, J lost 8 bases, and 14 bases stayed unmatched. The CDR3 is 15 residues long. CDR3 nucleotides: TGTGCCAGCAGTCAACCCGGGACAGGGTCAAACAAGCAGTACTTC. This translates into CASSQPGTGSNKQYF.

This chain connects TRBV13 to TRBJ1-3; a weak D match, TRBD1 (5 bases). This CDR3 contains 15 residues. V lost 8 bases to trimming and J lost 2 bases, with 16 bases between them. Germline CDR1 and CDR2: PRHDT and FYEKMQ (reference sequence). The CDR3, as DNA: TGTGCCAGCCGCAACGTGGGGGTCGCTGGAAACACCATATATTTT. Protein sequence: CASRNVGVAGNTIYF.

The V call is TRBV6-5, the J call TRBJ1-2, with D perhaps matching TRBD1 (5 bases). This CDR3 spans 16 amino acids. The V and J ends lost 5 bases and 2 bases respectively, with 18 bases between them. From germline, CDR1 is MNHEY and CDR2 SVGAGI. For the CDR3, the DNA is TGTGCCAGCAGTAACGACATGTCCGGGGGGAACTATGGCTACACCTTC. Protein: CASSNDMSGGNYGYTF.

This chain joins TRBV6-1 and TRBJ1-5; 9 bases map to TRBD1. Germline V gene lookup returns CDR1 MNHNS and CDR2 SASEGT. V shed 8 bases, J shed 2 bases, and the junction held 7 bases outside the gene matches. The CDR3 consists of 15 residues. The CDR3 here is CASGGTGIGNQPQHF. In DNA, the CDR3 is TGTGCCAGCGGGGGGACAGGGATTGGCAATCAGCCCCAGCATTTT.

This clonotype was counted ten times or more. The CDR3 protein is CASSDPDRVFHYGYTF. CDR3 nucleotide sequence: TGTGCCAGCAGTGACCCTGACAGGGTCTTTCACTATGGCTACACCTTC. V is TRBV2 and J is TRBJ1-2, with TRBD1 identical over 7 bases. This CDR3 spans 16 amino acids. With V trimmed by 3 bases and J by 3 bases, 10 bases remained unmatched. Germline values: CDR1 SNHLY, CDR2 FYNNEI.

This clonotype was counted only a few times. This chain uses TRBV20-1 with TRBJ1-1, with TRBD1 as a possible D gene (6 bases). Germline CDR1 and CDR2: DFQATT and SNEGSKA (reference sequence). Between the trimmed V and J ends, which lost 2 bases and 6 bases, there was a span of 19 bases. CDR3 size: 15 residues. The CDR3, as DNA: TGCAGTGCTAGACTCGAACTGGGGGGGCAGCCTGAAGCTTTCTTT. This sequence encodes CSARLELGGQPEAFF.

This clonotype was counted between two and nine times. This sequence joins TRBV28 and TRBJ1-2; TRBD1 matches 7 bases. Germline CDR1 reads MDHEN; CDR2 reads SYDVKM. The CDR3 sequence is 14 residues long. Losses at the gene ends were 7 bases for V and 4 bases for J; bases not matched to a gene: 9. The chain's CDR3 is CASTPQTGSYGYTF. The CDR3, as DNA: TGTGCCAGCACCCCACAGACAGGGAGCTATGGCTACACCTTC.

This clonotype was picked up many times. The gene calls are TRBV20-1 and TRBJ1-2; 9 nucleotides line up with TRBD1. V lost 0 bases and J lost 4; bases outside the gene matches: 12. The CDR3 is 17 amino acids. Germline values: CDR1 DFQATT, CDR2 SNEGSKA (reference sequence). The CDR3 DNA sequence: TGCAGTGCTAGAGATCTGCTTCGGGACAGGGTTCGCTATGGCTACACCTTC. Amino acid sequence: CSARDLLRDRVRYGYTF.

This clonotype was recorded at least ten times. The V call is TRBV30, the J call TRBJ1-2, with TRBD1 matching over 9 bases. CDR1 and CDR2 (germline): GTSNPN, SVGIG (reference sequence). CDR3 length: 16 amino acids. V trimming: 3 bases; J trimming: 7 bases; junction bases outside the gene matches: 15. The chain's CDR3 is CAWSHRGLGRSTGYTF. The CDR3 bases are TGTGCCTGGAGCCACAGGGGGCTAGGGCGAAGTACTGGCTACACCTTC. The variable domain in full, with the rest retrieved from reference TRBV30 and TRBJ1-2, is SQTIHQWPATLVQPVGSPLSLECTVEGTSNPNLYWYRQAAGRGLQLLFYSVGIGQISSEVPQNLSASRPQDRQFILSSKKLLLSDSGFYLCAWSHRGLGRSTGYTFGSGTRLTVV.

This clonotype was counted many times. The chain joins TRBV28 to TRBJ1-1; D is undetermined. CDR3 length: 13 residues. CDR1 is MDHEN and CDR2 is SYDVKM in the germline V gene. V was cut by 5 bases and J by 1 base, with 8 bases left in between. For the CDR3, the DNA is TGTGCCAGCAGTGTACAGCAGAACACTGAAGCTTTCTTT. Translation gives CASSVQQNTEAFF.